One TCR beta chain is described in this entry. Antigen: not known. The sample comes from a study of shared clonotypes between healthy human individuals. Study results and caveats: A handful of donors held about 5% of naive CD4 clonotypes in common.

CDR1 SGHRS and CDR2 YFSETQ come from the germline V gene. The ends lost 3 bases at V and 2 bases at J; junction bases unmatched: 12. CDR3 length: 18 amino acids. Only in-frame clones appear in the TCRdb table, and some are missing; sequencing was by immunoSEQ multiplex PCR. The profile shows over 1.5 million clones, approximately 98% of them singletons. The sequence was obtained from a man aged 25 to 40 in good health. The sample comprised naive CD4+ T cells sorted from blood. Subset given: CD45RA+ positively selected. The chain links TRBV5-1 to TRBJ2-7; 12 bases match TRBD2. The DNA of the CDR3 is TGCGCCAGCAGCTACTCACCCGTTGGACTAGCGGGAACCTACGAGCAGTACTTC. Amino acids: CASSYSPVGLAGTYEQYF.